Shown below are 3 T cell receptor beta chains from a single sample sequenced in a study of regulatory T cells in long-lasting Graves disease (dated by TCRdb to the early 2020s). Explained via the paper, the time point label denotes: newly diagnosed GD, antithyroid drugs for less than 3 months. RNA was extracted from PBMCs in TRIzol for both TCR sequencing and RNA sequencing. Library prep was done by multiplex PCR. Data came from an Illumina HiSeq 4000. CDR3 regions were amplified by Arm-PCR with iRepertoire HTBI primers to construct TCR beta libraries. TCRdb reworked the public reads: Q25 trimming with fastp, MiXCR clone assembly, productive beta chains retained. Under each unique CDR3 protein, matching rows form one entry showing the most common genes and DNA. Recorded for this sample are about 320,000 distinct CDR3 sequences; 18% of them occurred a single time. The ten largest clones capture approximately 35% of the sample.

Sample: peripheral blood mononuclear cells (PBMCs), taken at new diagnosis, from a patient treated with antithyroid drugs. The receptors were sampled from a female donor with Graves disease.

This clonotype was seen many times. The V call is TRBV19, the J call TRBJ1-6; the D gene is possibly TRBD1 (5 bases). The CDR3 sequence is 13 residues long. Germline CDR1 and CDR2: LNHDA and SQIVND (reference sequence). The V end was cut by 6 bases, the J end by 5 bases, with 8 bases between. CDR3 coding DNA: TGTGCCAGTAGCAAGACAGATAATTCACCCCTCCACTTT. As protein: CASSKTDNSPLHF.

The rearrangement uses TRBV30 and TRBJ2-3; 9 bases map to TRBD2. The CDR3 extends over 15 amino acids. The germline V gene has CDR1 GTSNPN and CDR2 SVGIG (reference sequence). V was clipped by 3 bases and J by 2 bases; unmatched bases: 6. Here the CDR3 reads CAWSTGTSPTDTQYF. As DNA, the CDR3 is TGTGCCTGGAGCACTGGGACTAGCCCCACAGATACGCAGTATTTT.

Ten or more counts support this clonotype. This chain connects TRBV28 to TRBJ2-1; 7 bases are shared with TRBD1. The CDR3 covers 15 residues. Trimming took 4 bases from V and 7 from J; bases not matched to a gene: 10. CDR1 and CDR2 from the germline V gene are MDHEN and SYDVKM. Here the CDR3 DNA reads TGTGCCAGCAGTTCGGGACAGCCGACGGGAAATGAGCAGTTCTTC. Its protein is CASSSGQPTGNEQFF.